By share of the sample, the clone carrying this T cell receptor (beta chain) is medium-sized. The antigen remains unidentified. The entry originates in a study of neurological immune-mediated disorders. Study outcomes and limitations: While HTLV-1-associated myelopathy showed the greatest TCR clonal expansion, multiple sclerosis showed the least, falling below healthy controls.

It was by 5'RACE with 10-nucleotide random UMIs that the cDNA was made. TCRdb recomputed calls from the 5' RACE reads with MiXCR, one row per CDR3 protein. The repertoire has around 13,000 distinct CDR3 sequences, roughly 7% of them found once; the top ten carry around 22%. The CDR3 is 15 amino acids. The germline V gene encodes CDR1 SGHAT and CDR2 FQNNGV. V gave up 6 bases and J gave up 0 bases, with 15 bases separating them. Specimen: CD8+ T cells from blood. The chain employs TRBV11-2 and TRBJ2-7, with D perhaps being TRBD1 or TRBD2 (6 bases each). The receptor was derived from a woman aged 40 to 55 in good health. In DNA, the CDR3 is TGTGCCAGCAGTAACACAGGGACTGTCTCCTACGAGCAGTACTTC. Amino acids: CASSNTGTVSYEQYF.